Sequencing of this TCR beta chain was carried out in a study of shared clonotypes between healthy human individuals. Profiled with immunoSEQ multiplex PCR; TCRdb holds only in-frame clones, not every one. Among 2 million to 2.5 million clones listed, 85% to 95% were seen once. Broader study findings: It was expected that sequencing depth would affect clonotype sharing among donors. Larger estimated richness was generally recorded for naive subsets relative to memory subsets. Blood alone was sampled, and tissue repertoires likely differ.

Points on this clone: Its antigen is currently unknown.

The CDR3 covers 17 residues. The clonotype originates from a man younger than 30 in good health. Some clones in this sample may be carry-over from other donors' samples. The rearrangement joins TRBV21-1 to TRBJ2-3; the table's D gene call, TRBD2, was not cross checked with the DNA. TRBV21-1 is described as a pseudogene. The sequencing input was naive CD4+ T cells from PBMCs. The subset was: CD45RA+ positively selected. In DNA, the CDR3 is TGTGCCAGCAGCAAAGGCTTAGGGCGGGGTCCCCCCGATACGCAGTATTTT. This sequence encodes CASSKGLGRGPPDTQYF.